This T cell receptor beta chain was sequenced for a study of blood T cell repertoires in COVID-19. Study overall: The cDNA or gDNA used as material had been derived from T cells, B-cell-depleted T cells, or PBMCs.

Cohorts were based on clinical histories the participants reported. CDR1 is WNHNN and CDR2 is SYGVQD in the germline V gene (reference sequence). The CDR3 consists of 13 residues. The V and J ends lost 6 bases and 3 bases respectively, with 12 bases between them. Sequencing used immunoSEQ multiplex PCR; TCRdb keeps in-frame clones, though not all of them. The sample has approximately 300,000 clones; 86% are singletons. The receptor's source is a woman between 18 and 29 years old who had recovered from COVID-19. The sample taken for sequencing was PBMCs or T cells enriched from blood (not recorded which). The V and J genes are TRBV10-1 and TRBJ2-7; D possibly corresponds to TRBD2 (5 bases). The CDR3 sequence is CASSAGVGYEQYF. CDR3 in DNA: TGCGCCAGCAGCGCGGGTGTAGGCTACGAGCAGTACTTC.